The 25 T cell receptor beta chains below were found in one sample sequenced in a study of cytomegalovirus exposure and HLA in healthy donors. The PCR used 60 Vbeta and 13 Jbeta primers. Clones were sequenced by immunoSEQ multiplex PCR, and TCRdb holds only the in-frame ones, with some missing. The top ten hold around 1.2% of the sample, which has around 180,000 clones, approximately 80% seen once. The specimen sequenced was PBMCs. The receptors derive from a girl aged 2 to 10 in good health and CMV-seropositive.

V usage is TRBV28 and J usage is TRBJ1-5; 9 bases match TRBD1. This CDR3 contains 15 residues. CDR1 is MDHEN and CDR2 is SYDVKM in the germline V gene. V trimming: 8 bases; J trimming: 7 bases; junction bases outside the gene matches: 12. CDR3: CASLPGQGFYQPQHF. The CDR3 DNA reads TGTGCCAGCCTCCCTGGACAGGGGTTCTACCAGCCCCAGCATTTT.

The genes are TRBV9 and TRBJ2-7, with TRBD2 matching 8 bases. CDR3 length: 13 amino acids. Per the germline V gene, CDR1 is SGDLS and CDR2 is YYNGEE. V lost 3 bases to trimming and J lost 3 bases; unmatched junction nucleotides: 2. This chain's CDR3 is CASSGTSGYEQYF. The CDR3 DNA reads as TGTGCCAGCAGCGGAACTAGCGGCTACGAGCAGTACTTC.

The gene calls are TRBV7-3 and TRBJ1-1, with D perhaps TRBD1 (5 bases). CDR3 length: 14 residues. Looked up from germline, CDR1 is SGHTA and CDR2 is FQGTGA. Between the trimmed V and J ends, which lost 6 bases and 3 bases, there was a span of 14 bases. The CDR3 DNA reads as TGTGCCAGCAGAGGGACTAGGGCGGACACTGAAGCTTTCTTT. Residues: CASRGTRADTEAFF.

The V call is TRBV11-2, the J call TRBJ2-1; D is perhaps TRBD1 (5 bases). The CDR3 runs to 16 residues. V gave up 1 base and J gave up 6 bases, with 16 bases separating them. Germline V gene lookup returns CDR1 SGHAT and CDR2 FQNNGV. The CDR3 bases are TGTGCCAGCAGCTTAGCCAGGGCGCTGGTGGTCAATGAGCAGTTCTTC. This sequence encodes CASSLARALVVNEQFF.

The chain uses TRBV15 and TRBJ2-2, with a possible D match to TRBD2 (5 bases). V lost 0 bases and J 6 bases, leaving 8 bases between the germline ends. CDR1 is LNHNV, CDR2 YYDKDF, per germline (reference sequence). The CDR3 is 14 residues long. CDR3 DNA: TGTGCCACCAGCAGAGACCGGGGAGCCGGGGAGCTGTTTTTT. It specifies CATSRDRGAGELFF.

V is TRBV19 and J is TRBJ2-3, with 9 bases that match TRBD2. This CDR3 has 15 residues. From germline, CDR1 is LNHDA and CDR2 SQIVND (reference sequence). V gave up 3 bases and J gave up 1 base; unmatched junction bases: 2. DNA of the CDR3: TGTGCCAGTAGTATCCCTAGCGGGGGCACAGATACGCAGTATTTT. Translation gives CASSIPSGGTDTQYF.

The CDR3 bases are TGTGCCAGCAGTTCGGAGTATGGGGCCAACGTCCTGACTTTC. Protein sequence: CASSSEYGANVLTF. The chain couples TRBV6-5 to TRBJ2-6; D unresolved. V lost 4 bases, J lost 3 bases, and 7 bases lay in between. The V gene's germline CDR1 is MNHEY and CDR2 SVGAGI. The CDR3 length is 14 residues.

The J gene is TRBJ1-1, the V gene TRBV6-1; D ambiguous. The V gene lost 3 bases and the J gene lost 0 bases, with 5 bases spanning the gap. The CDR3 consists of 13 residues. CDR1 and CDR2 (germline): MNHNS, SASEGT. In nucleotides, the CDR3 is TGTGCCAGCAGTGACAATGTGAACACTGAAGCTTTCTTT. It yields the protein CASSDNVNTEAFF.

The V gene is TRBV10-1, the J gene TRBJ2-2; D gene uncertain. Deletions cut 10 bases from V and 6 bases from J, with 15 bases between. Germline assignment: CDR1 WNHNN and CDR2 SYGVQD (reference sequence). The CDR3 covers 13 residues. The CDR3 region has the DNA TGCGCCACCTCCCCCGCCCGGGCCGGGGAGCTGTTTTTT. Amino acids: CATSPARAGELFF.

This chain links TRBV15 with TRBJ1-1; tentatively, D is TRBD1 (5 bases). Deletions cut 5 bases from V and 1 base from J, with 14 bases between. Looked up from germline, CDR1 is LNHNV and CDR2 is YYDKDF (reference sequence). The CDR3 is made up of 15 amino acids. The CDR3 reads CATSARRQRNTEAFF. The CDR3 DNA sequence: TGTGCCACCAGCGCACGCCGACAGAGGAACACTGAAGCTTTCTTT.

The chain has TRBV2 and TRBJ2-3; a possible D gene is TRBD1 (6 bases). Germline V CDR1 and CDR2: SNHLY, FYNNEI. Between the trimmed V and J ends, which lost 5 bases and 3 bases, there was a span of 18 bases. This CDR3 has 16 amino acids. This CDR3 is CASSYPRGFGTDTQYF. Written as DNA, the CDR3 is TGTGCCAGCAGTTACCCCAGGGGTTTTGGTACAGATACGCAGTATTTT. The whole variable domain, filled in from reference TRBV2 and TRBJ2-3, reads EPEVTQTPSHQVTQMGQEVILRCVPISNHLYFYWYRQILGQKVEFLVSFYNNEISEKSEIFDDQFSVERPDGSNFTLKIRSTKLEDSAMYFCASSYPRGFGTDTQYFGPGTRLTVL.

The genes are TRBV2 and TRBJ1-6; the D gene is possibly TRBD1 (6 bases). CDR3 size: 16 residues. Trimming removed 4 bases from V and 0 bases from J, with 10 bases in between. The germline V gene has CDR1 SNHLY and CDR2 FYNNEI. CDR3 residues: CASSGADSSYNSPLHF. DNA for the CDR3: TGTGCCAGCAGTGGGGCGGACAGCTCCTATAATTCACCCCTCCACTTT. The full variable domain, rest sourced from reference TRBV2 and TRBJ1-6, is EPEVTQTPSHQVTQMGQEVILRCVPISNHLYFYWYRQILGQKVEFLVSFYNNEISEKSEIFDDQFSVERPDGSNFTLKIRSTKLEDSAMYFCASSGADSSYNSPLHFGNGTRLTVT.

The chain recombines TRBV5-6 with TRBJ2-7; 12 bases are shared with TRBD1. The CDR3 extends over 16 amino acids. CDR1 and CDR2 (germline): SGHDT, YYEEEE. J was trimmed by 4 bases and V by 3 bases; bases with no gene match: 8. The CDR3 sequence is CASSSPGQGALYEQYF. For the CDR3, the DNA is TGTGCCAGCAGCTCTCCGGGACAGGGGGCTTTGTACGAGCAGTACTTC.

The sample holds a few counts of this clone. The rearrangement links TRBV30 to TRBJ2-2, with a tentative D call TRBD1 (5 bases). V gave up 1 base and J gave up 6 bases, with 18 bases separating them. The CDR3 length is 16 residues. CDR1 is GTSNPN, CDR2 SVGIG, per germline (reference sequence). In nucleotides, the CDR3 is TGTGCCTGGAGTGGGGCCCTCAGGGTTTTGTCCGGGGAGCTGTTTTTT. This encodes CAWSGALRVLSGELFF.

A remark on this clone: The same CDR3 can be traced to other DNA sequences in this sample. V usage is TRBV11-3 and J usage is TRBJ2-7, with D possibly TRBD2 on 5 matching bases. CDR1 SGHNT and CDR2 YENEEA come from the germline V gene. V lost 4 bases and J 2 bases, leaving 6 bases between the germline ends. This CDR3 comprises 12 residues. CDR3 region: CASSSGAYEQYF. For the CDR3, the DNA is TGTGCCAGCAGCTCCGGGGCCTACGAGCAGTACTTC.

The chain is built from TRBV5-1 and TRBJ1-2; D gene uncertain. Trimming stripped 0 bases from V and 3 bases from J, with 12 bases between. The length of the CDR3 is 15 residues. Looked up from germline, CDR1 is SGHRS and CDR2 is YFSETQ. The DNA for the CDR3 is TGCGCCAGCAGCTTGGGCCTGACAACCGACTATGGCTACACCTTC. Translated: CASSLGLTTDYGYTF.

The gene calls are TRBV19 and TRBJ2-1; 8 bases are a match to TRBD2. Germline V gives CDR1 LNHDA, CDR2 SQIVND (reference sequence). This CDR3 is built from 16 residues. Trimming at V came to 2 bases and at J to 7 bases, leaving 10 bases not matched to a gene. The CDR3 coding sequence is TGTGCCAGTAGTATATCCGGGACTAGGTCTAATAATGAGCAGTTCTTC. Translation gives CASSISGTRSNNEQFF.

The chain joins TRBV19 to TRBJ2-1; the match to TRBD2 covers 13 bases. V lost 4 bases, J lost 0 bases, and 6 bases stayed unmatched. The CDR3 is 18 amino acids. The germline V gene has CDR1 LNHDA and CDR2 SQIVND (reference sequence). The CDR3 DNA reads TGTGCCAGTAGTAGGACTAGCGGGGGCCTGAGCTCCTACAATGAGCAGTTCTTC. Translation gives CASSRTSGGLSSYNEQFF.

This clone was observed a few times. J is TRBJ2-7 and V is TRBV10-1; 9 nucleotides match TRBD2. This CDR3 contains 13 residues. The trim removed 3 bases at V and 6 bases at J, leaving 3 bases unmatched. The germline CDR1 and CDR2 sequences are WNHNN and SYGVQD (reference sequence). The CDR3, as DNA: TGCGCCAGCAGTGAAACACTAGCGGGCGAGCAGTACTTC. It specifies CASSETLAGEQYF.

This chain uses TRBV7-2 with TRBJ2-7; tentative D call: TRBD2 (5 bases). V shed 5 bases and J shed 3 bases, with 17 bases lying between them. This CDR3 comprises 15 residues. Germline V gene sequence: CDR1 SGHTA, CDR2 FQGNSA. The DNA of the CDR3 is TGTGCCAGCAGCCCGATCGAGCGGTGGGACTACGAGCAGTACTTC. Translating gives CASSPIERWDYEQYF.

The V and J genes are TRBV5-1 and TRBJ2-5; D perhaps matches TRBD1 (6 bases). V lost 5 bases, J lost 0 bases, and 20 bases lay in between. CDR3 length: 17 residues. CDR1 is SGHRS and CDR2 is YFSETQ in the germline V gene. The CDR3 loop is CASSPRQAQGYQETQYF. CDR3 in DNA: TGCGCCAGCAGTCCCCGCCAGGCCCAGGGGTACCAAGAGACCCAGTACTTC.

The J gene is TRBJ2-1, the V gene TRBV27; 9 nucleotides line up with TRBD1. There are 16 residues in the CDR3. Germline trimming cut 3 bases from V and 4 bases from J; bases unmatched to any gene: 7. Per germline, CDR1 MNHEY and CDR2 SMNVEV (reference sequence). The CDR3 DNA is TGTGCCAGCAGTTTGAGTAGGACAGGGGAATACAATGAGCAGTTCTTC. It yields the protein CASSLSRTGEYNEQFF.

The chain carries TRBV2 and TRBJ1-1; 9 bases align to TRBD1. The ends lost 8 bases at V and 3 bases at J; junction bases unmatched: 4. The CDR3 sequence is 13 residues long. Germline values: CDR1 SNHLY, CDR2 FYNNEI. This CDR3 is CASSRDRDTEAFF. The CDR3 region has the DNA TGTGCCAGCTCCCGGGACAGGGACACTGAAGCTTTCTTT.

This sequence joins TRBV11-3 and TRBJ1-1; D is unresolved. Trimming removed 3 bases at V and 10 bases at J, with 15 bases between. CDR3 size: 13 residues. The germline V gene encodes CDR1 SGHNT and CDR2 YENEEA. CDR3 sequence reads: CASSLKTPGGAFF. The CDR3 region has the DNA TGTGCCAGCAGCTTGAAGACCCCCGGCGGAGCTTTCTTT.

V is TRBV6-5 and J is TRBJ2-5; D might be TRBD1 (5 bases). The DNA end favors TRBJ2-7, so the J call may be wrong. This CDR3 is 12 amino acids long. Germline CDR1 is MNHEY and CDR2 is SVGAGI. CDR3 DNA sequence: TGTGCCAGCAGCACGACAGCCTACGAGCAGTACTTC. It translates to CASSTTAYEQYF.